This T cell receptor (beta chain) was identified in a study of T cell repertoires and HLA-DP antigens. Study-wide background: DNA input averaged approximately 220 ng in sorted CD137+CD4+ and around 1.2 ug in pre-culture CD4+.

The germline gives CDR1 MNHNY, CDR2 SVGAGI (reference sequence). J gave up 6 bases and V 4 bases, and 5 bases lay outside the gene matches. The CDR3 runs 13 residues. Primers targeted 54 TRBV and 13 TRBJ segments. Libraries were prepared by immunoSEQ multiplex PCR; TCRdb keeps only in-frame clonotypes and omits some of them. Here the sample spans approximately 110,000 clones, almost 95% being singletons. As regards this clone: Its antigen is unidentified.

General observations from the study: No separate analysis of naive versus memory CD4+ cells was done. A non-physiological HeLa system presented antigen to total CD4+ responders.

This chain uses TRBV6-6 with TRBJ2-5; TRBD2 aligns across 7 bases. The sequence came from a woman aged 18-29 years in good health and CMV-seronegative. Sequencing was done on a sample of CD4+ T cells from PBMCs. The CDR3 here is CASSWDYSQTQYF. The DNA of the CDR3 is TGTGCCAGCAGTTGGGACTACAGCCAGACCCAGTACTTC.